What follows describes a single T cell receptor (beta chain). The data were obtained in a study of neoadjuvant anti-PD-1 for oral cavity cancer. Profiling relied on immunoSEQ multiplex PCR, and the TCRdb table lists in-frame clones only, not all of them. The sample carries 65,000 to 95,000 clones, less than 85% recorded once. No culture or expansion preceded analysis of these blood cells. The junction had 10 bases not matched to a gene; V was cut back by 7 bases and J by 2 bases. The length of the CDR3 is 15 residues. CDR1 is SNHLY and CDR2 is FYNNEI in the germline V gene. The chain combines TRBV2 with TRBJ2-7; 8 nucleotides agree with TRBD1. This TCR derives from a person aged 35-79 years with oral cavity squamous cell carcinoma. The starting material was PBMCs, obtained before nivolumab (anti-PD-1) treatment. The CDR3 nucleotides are TGTGCCAGCACTGGAGGGGGACAGGCCGCCTACGAGCAGTACTTC. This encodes CASTGGGQAAYEQYF.